A selection of T cell receptor beta chains follows, all from one sample in a study of T cell responses to AZD1222 COVID-19 vaccine. Only in-frame clones appear in the TCRdb table, and some are missing; sequencing was by immunoSEQ multiplex PCR. The table includes around 130,000 clones, 91% detected once. Sequencing was performed on peripheral blood, taken on day 0 of AZD1222 vaccination. These receptors all come from an adult in good health. Each CDR3 is given without its conserved first and last residue.

TRBV7-8 | ASSLGDRSTYEQY
TRBV15 | ATSDYRRDNYGYT
TRBV4-1 | ASSQDTAGYGSDTQY
TRBV5-1 | ASSYEGRIGQPQH
TRBV7-9 | ASSLTLAGASPGELF
TRBV6-5 | ASSPYSPGATEAF
TRBV5-1 | ASSSGLAGDNEQF
TRBV4-1 | ASSSGTASSYNSPLH
TRBV9 | ASSVDRGTYSYNEQF
TRBV7-8 | ASSARQGVGETQY
TRBV5-4 | ASSLKGTNEKLF